The rows below give T cell receptor beta chains drawn from one sample of a study of blood T cell repertoires in COVID-19. Measured with immunoSEQ multiplex PCR; TCRdb has only the in-frame clones, and not every one. The table includes 110,000 to 150,000 clones, 70% to 90% detected once. The sample was peripheral blood. The receptors derive from an older woman with acute or convalescent COVID-19. Each CDR3 is given with its conserved first and last residue. A D gene is named only where the DNA matches it firmly. The size entry is marked missing in some rows and otherwise reads once, few, many or a size class.

J gene	D gene	clone size	V gene	CDR3 DNA	CDR3 protein
TRBJ1-1	TRBD1	once	TRBV28	TGTGCCAGCAGTTTGGGACAGTCCACTGAAGCTTTCTTT	CASSLGQSTEAFF
TRBJ1-1	NA	NA	TRBV29-1	TGCAGCGTCGCCTGGGGGGACGACACTGAAGCTTTCTTT	CSVAWGDDTEAFF
TRBJ2-2	TRBD2	once	TRBV4-1	TGCGCCAGCAGCCGTCAACCGGGACTAGCCCAGATGAACACCGGGGAGCTGTTTTTT	CASSRQPGLAQMNTGELFF
TRBJ1-6	NA	NA	TRBV28	TGTGCCAGCAGTTTAAAGCCCTATAATTCACCCCTCCACTTT	CASSLKPYNSPLHF
TRBJ2-3	NA	NA	TRBV24-1	TGTGCCACCAGTGGGTTTGCGGCGAACACAGATACGCAGTATTTT	CATSGFAANTDTQYF
TRBJ2-5	NA	NA	TRBV21-1	TGTGCCAGCAGCAATGCAGGAGGGTATGAGACCCAGTACTTC	CASSNAGGYETQYF
TRBJ1-2	NA	NA	TRBV9	TGTGCCAGCGGATTCCAGGGAAACTATGGCTACACCTTC	CASGFQGNYGYTF
TRBJ2-5	NA	NA	TRBV12-3/TRBV12-4	TGTGCCAGCAGAAGTAGCGCTGAGAAGACCCAGTACTTC	CASRSSAEKTQYF
TRBJ2-7	NA	few	TRBV6-5	TGTGCCAGCAGTTACGTCGGGGGCTCCTACGAGCAGTACTTC	CASSYVGGSYEQYF
TRBJ1-2	NA	NA	TRBV25-1	TGTGCCAGCAGTGACCCCGGGAGGGTGGGTGGCTACACCTTC	CASSDPGRVGGYTF
TRBJ2-7	TRBD1	NA	TRBV28	TGTGCCAGCGGGGACAGGGAATATACCTACGAGCAGTACTTC	CASGDREYTYEQYF
TRBJ2-2	TRBD2	few	TRBV5-4	TGTGCCAGCAGCTTGGGGGGACGGACTAGCGATGACACCGGGGAGCTGTTTTTT	CASSLGGRTSDDTGELFF
TRBJ1-4	TRBD1	NA	TRBV3-1/TRBV3-2	TGTGCCAGCAGCCAAGAATCCGGACAGGGGAGTGGGGAAAAACTGTTTTTT	CASSQESGQGSGEKLFF
TRBJ1-1	TRBD1	NA	TRBV9	TGTGCCAGCAGCCAGGACAGGGGGGACACTGAAGCTTTCTTT	CASSQDRGDTEAFF
TRBJ1-2	NA	NA	TRBV6-6	TGTGCCAGCAGTTACGGTGGGAGGGCCCAGAATGGCTACACCTTC	CASSYGGRAQNGYTF
TRBJ1-6	TRBD1	NA	TRBV30	TGTGCCTGGGGTATACAGGGGTATAATTCACCCCTCCACTTT	CAWGIQGYNSPLHF
TRBJ1-2	TRBD1	NA	TRBV27	TGTGCCAGCAGTCCGAGGGACAGGGGAGGGGATGGCTACACCTTC	CASSPRDRGGDGYTF
TRBJ2-1	NA	NA	TRBV9	TGTGCCAACGCGGTCTCCCTCCGGGATGAGCAGTTCTTC	CANAVSLRDEQFF
TRBJ1-4	TRBD1	NA	TRBV5-1	TGCGCCAGCAGCTTGGCCCCGGGACAGGGGGCGCGGAGATTAAGTGAAAAACTGTTTTTT	CASSLAPGQGARRLSEKLFF
TRBJ2-2	TRBD1	NA	TRBV3-1/TRBV3-2	TGTGCCAGCAGCCAAGAAAACAGGGGTCACACCGGGGAGCTGTTTTTT	CASSQENRGHTGELFF
TRBJ2-1	NA	NA	TRBV19	TGTGCCAGTAGTATCAGGGGTAACCGGGGTTCCTACAATGAGCAGTTCTTC	CASSIRGNRGSYNEQFF
TRBJ2-2	TRBD2	NA	TRBV28	TGTGCCAGCAGTTTTCAAGCGGGGGGCCTGACCACCGGGGAGCTGTTTTTT	CASSFQAGGLTTGELFF
TRBJ1-5	TRBD1	NA	TRBV28	TGTGCCAGCAGTTTACCGGCAGGGGGGCAGTATAGCAATCAGCCCCAGCATTTT	CASSLPAGGQYSNQPQHF
TRBJ2-5	TRBD2	NA	TRBV24-1	TGTGCCACCAGTGATTTGTTCCCAGCGGGGGGAAAAGAGACCCAGTACTTC	CATSDLFPAGGKETQYF
TRBJ1-6	NA	NA	TRBV4-1	TGCGCCAGCAGCCAAGATCGAGGCCAGGGTGGCTCACCCCTCCACTTT	CASSQDRGQGGSPLHF